This T cell receptor (beta chain) was sequenced in a study of shared clonotypes between healthy human individuals. CDR3 size: 15 residues. Per germline, CDR1 WNHNN and CDR2 SYGVQD (reference sequence). Unmatched junction bases numbered 2, after V lost 6 bases and J lost 0 bases. Within Nashville, Tennessee resided all donors, each a Caucasian adult. Investigators divided CD4+ cells into CD45RA+ naive and CD45RA-negative memory subsets. Concerning this clone: Its antigen is undetermined.

Sequencing was performed with immunoSEQ multiplex PCR; in TCRdb, only in-frame clones are kept and a portion is missing. The sample contains a few million clones, 85% to 95% of which appear only once. Study-wide points: Limited genetic and exposure-history diversity came from having few donors. Sharing across a few donors was seen in 4% to 6.5% of naive CD4 clonotypes.

The receptor was isolated from a man between 18 and 35 years old in good health. The gene calls are TRBV10-1 and TRBJ2-2; 9 nucleotides agree with TRBD1. The sequenced sample was naive CD4+ T cells sorted from blood. Subset indicated: CD45RA+ positively selected. CDR3 protein: CASRRDRANTGELFF. Here the CDR3 DNA reads TGCGCCAGCAGGCGGGACAGGGCGAACACCGGGGAGCTGTTTTTT.